These 10 T cell receptor beta chains originate from one sample sequenced in a study of T cell repertoires in cytomegalovirus infection. TCRdb processed the reads anew with MiXCR; each CDR3 protein has one entry. The sample has approximately 100,000 distinct CDR3 sequences, 25% to 30% seen once. Which antigens these TCRs recognize remains unknown. Material: CD8+ T cells from cultured PBMCs, obtained from culture after CMV antigen stimulation. Receptor source: a human donor in good health (CMV status not recorded). Some clones in this sample may be carry-over from other donors' samples.

CDR3 bases: TGTGCCAGCAGTCCCGTCTCCCAGGGAACAGATACGCAGTATTTT. Its protein product is CASSPVSQGTDTQYF. The V and J genes are TRBV27 and TRBJ2-3; the D gene is possibly TRBD1 (5 bases). Trimming removed 5 bases from V and 3 bases from J, with 15 bases in between. This CDR3 spans 15 amino acids. Germline lookup yields CDR1 MNHEY and CDR2 SMNVEV (reference sequence).

This clonotype was seen only a few times. CDR3 DNA: TGTGCCAGCAGTTTCGGGGACAGGGACTCTGGGGCCAACGTCCTGACTTTC. Protein product: CASSFGDRDSGANVLTF. V usage is TRBV12-3 or TRBV12-4 and J usage is TRBJ2-6, with 9 nucleotides matching TRBD1. This CDR3 is 17 amino acids long. V dropped 3 bases and J dropped 0; count of bases not matched to a gene: 3.

This clonotype was counted ten times or more. No DNA is shown, since the ends of the CDR3 on it are uncertain; the CDR3 is the one TCRdb lists. The V and J genes are TRBV27 and TRBJ1-5; the table gives TRBD1 as D, unverified against the DNA. Inclusive of both ends, the CDR3 amounts to 14 amino acids. Germline loops: CDR1 MNHEY, CDR2 SMNVEV (reference sequence). CDR3 in amino acids: CASSLVGPGQPQHF.

This clonotype came up a few times. CDR3 coding DNA: TGCAGTGCTAGAGAGCGGGGGGCGAACACCGGGGAGCTGTTTTTT. Amino acid sequence: CSARERGANTGELFF. V and J are TRBV20-1 and TRBJ2-2; the match to TRBD2 covers 8 bases. J was trimmed by 0 bases and V by 0 bases; bases with no gene match: 0. Germline loops: CDR1 DFQATT, CDR2 SNEGSKA (reference sequence). This CDR3 contains 15 residues.

This clonotype has ten or more counts. The gene calls are TRBV7-9 and TRBJ2-1; no firm D call. This CDR3 comprises 13 residues. The germline V gene has CDR1 SEHNR and CDR2 FQNEAQ (reference sequence). Deletions cut 5 bases from V and 4 bases from J, with 9 bases between. Here the CDR3 reads CASSLSQYNEQFF. Written as DNA, the CDR3 is TGTGCCAGCAGCCTTTCACAGTACAATGAGCAGTTCTTC.

This clonotype turned up a few times. This sequence joins TRBV4-1 and TRBJ1-4; tentatively, D is TRBD1 (5 bases). CDR1 is MGHRA and CDR2 is YSYEKL in the germline V gene. The CDR3 has 14 residues. Trimming took off 5 bases at V and 12 bases at J, with 19 bases between the two ends. CDR3 coding DNA: TGCGCCAGCAGCTCTTCCGGGACGGGTTCTCAACTGTTTTTT. Residues: CASSSSGTGSQLFF.

This clonotype turned up a few times. V usage is TRBV7-6 and J usage is TRBJ1-2, with 11 bases lining up with TRBD1. The CDR3 is 16 residues long. CDR1 and CDR2 (germline): SGHVS, FNYEAQ. The V segment lost 5 bases and the J segment 4 bases; nucleotides outside the gene matches: 9. The CDR3 protein is CASSVTPGTGGYGYTF. The CDR3 DNA reads TGTGCCAGCAGCGTTACCCCCGGGACAGGGGGCTATGGCTACACCTTC.

The rearrangement links TRBV28 to TRBJ1-1; D not certain. V lost 5 bases, J lost 4 bases, and 17 bases lay in between. Germline V gene lookup returns CDR1 MDHEN and CDR2 SYDVKM. CDR3 length equals 15 residues. The CDR3 loop is CASSPPDILRTEAFF. The DNA of the CDR3 is TGTGCCAGCAGTCCTCCTGACATCCTCCGCACTGAAGCTTTCTTT.

This clonotype was recorded a few times. This chain links TRBV7-9 with TRBJ2-7; 7 bases are shared with TRBD1. The CDR3 sequence is 12 residues long. The germline V gene encodes CDR1 SEHNR and CDR2 FQNEAQ (reference sequence). V gave up 4 bases and J gave up 5 bases; unmatched junction bases: 2. The CDR3 DNA sequence: TGTGCCAGCAGCTCGGACAGGCACGAGCAGTACTTC. This gives the protein CASSSDRHEQYF.

The rearrangement uses TRBV3-1 and TRBJ1-6; D is unresolved. The CDR3 totals 12 residues. V lost 2 bases, J lost 7 bases, and 3 bases lay in between. Germline CDR1 reads LGHDT; CDR2 reads YNNKEL (reference sequence). The CDR3 DNA sequence: TGTGCCAGCAGCCAAACCAATTCACCCCTCCACTTT. Residues: CASSQTNSPLHF.